This T cell receptor beta chain was sequenced in a study of blood T cell repertoires in COVID-19. Study as a whole: Samples of COVID-19 (acute and convalescent) were obtained from the United States, Italy and Spain. Sources were T cells, B-cell-depleted T cells, or PBMCs; the material itself was cDNA or gDNA.

In the original processing: Researchers report that nucleated cell counts were estimated from reference gene primer amplification. The repertoire was sequenced with immunoSEQ multiplex PCR; TCRdb's copy has only in-frame clones and lacks some. That table gives V, J and clone size, and the DNA gave D and trimming. Counted here are 180,000 or so clones, 70% to 90% occurring once; the ten biggest clones make up around 10%. CDR1 is MGHRA and CDR2 is YSYEKL in the germline V gene. This CDR3 is 15 amino acids long. Between the trimmed V and J ends, which lost 0 bases and 4 bases, there was a span of 12 bases.

V and J are TRBV4-1 and TRBJ2-5, with unresolved D. The sequence derives from an elderly woman with acute or convalescent COVID-19. The sample consisted of peripheral blood. The CDR3 DNA sequence: TGCGCCAGCAGCCAAGATCGACTGGCACCAGAGACCCAGTACTTC. Its protein product is CASSQDRLAPETQYF.